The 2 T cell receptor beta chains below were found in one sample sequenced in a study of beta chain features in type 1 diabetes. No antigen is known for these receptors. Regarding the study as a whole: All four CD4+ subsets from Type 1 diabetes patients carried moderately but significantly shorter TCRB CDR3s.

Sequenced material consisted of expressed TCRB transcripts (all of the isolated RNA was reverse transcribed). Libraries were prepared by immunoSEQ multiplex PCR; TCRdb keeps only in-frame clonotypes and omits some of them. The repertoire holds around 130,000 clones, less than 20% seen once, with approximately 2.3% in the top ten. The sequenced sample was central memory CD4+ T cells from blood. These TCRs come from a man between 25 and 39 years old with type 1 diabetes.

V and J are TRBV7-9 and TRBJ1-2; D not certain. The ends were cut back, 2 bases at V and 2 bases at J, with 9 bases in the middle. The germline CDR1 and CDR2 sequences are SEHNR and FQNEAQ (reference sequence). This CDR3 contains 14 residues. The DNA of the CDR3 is TGTGCCAGCAGCTTATTCGACCAGAACTATGGCTACACCTTC. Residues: CASSLFDQNYGYTF.

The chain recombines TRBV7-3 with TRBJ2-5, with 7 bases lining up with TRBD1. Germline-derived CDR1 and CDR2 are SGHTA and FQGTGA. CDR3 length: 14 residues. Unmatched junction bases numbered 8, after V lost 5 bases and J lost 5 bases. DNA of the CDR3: TGTGCCAGCAGCCTGACAGGGTTTGGGGAGACCCAGTACTTC. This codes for CASSLTGFGETQYF.